The following is a TCR beta chain sequence with its context. This sample is drawn from a study of blood T cell repertoires in COVID-19. Turning to the study itself: Samples came from the United States, Italy and Spain, spanning acute and convalescent COVID-19.

In the original processing: The authors estimated nucleated cell counts from reference gene primer amplification. Profiling relied on immunoSEQ multiplex PCR, and the TCRdb table lists in-frame clones only, not all of them. Clonal size and the V and J genes are those of that table, whereas D and trimming came from the DNA. The data contain around 150,000 clones, about 90% of them singletons. The CDR3 loop spans 13 amino acids. Trimming pared 4 bases from V and 3 bases from J, leaving 8 bases between. The clonotype was recovered from a woman aged 60-75 years with active or convalescent COVID-19. The rearrangement uses TRBV12-3 or TRBV12-4 and TRBJ2-3, with D hard to call. Sequencing input: peripheral blood. CDR3 nucleotide sequence: TGTGCCAGCAGTTCGTCTAATACAGATACGCAGTATTTT. Its translation is CASSSSNTDTQYF.